A single sample gave rise to the 28 T cell receptor beta chains below, sequenced in a study of blood T cells in healthy people across ages (dated by TCRdb to about 2015). The library was built by means of 5' RACE. The sequencer was an Illumina HiSeq 2500. A second PCR of about 6 to 11 cycles was performed with a sample-barcoded 5' primer and a J-beta primer mix. The public reads were quality trimmed at Q25 with fastp and then assembled into clones with MiXCR by TCRdb, keeping productive beta chains. Duplicate CDR3 protein sequences are folded into a single record with the most common DNA and genes. Present in this sample are over a million distinct CDR3 sequences, approximately 43% of which were seen just once. Under 5% of the sample is in the top ten clones. The sample consisted of blood. These receptors were obtained from a woman aged 18-30 years in good health.

This clonotype was seen a handful of times. V is TRBV15 and J is TRBJ1-5; D gene ambiguous. Germline assignment: CDR1 LNHNV and CDR2 YYDKDF (reference sequence). The CDR3 runs 14 residues. V was shortened by 0 bases and J by 1 base, with 4 bases between the two germline ends. CDR3 bases: TGTGCCACCAGCAGAGATATAAGCAATCAGCCCCAGCATTTT. It codes for CATSRDISNQPQHF.

This clonotype has a single count. The chain recombines TRBV12-3 or TRBV12-4 with TRBJ1-5; a possible D gene is TRBD1 (6 bases). The CDR3 loop spans 13 amino acids. V dropped 6 bases and J dropped 7 bases, with 13 bases sitting between them. CDR3 region: CASSPDRTQPQHF. DNA of the CDR3: TGTGCCAGCAGCCCTGACAGGACACAGCCCCAGCATTTT.

In this sample, this clonotype turned up a few times. The V call is TRBV6-5, the J call TRBJ2-1; 7 bases align to TRBD2. The CDR3 is 15 amino acids. J lost 5 bases, V lost 0 bases, and 4 bases had no gene match. Germline V gene sequence: CDR1 MNHEY, CDR2 SVGAGI. CDR3 region: CASSYSGGPNNEQFF. CDR3 sequence (DNA): TGTGCCAGCAGTTACTCGGGAGGGCCCAACAATGAGCAGTTCTTC.

The chain links TRBV4-3 to TRBJ2-4; tentative D call: TRBD2 (6 bases). The CDR3 consists of 17 residues. Germline V gives CDR1 LGHNA, CDR2 YSLEER. Trimming pared 0 bases from V and 0 bases from J, leaving 12 bases between. CDR3 sequence (DNA): TGCGCCAGCAGCCAAGATCCCGGGGGTCTAGCCAAAAACATTCAGTACTTC. The encoded protein is CASSQDPGGLAKNIQYF.

This clonotype has a handful of counts. The chain is built from TRBV20-1 and TRBJ2-3, with 9 nucleotides matching TRBD2. The CDR3 spans 16 residues. The J segment lost 3 bases and the V segment lost 3 bases, leaving 10 bases of the junction unmatched. Germline-derived CDR1 and CDR2 are DFQATT and SNEGSKA (reference sequence). In DNA form, the CDR3 reads TGCAGTGCTAGTTTAGGCCTAGCGGGGCGGACAGATACGCAGTATTTT. Protein product: CSASLGLAGRTDTQYF.

This clonotype came up a few times. The chain has TRBV10-3 and TRBJ2-1; weak D call: TRBD2 (5 bases). The CDR3 loop spans 16 amino acids. Germline CDR1 and CDR2: ENHRY and SYGVKD. V dropped 8 bases and J dropped 0 bases, with 17 bases sitting between them. CDR3 sequence: CAISLGLAHSYNEQFF. CDR3 bases: TGTGCCATCTCGCTCGGGTTAGCGCACTCCTACAATGAGCAGTTCTTC.

The chain carries TRBV20-1 and TRBJ2-7; the D call may be TRBD1 or TRBD2 (6 bases each). CDR3 length: 11 residues. The V and J ends lost 6 bases and 7 bases respectively, with 13 bases between them. Germline V CDR1 and CDR2: DFQATT, SNEGSKA (reference sequence). The CDR3 sequence is CSAEGGSEQYF. Here the CDR3 DNA reads TGCAGTGCGGAAGGGGGGAGTGAGCAGTACTTC.

The chain uses TRBV7-2 and TRBJ2-5, with 8 positions matching TRBD1. The end of the DNA aligns better with TRBJ2-7, so the J call may be wrong. The CDR3 sequence is 14 residues long. Germline CDR1 reads SGHTA; CDR2 reads FQGNSA. In DNA form, the CDR3 reads TGTGCCAGCAGTTTGAGAACAGGGGGAACCGAGCAGTACTTC. Translated: CASSLRTGGTEQYF.

In this sample, this clonotype turned up a few times. The chain has TRBV4-2 and TRBJ1-1, with unresolved D. Germline CDR1 reads LGHNA; CDR2 reads YNFKEQ. CDR3 size: 16 residues. Trimming cost V 2 bases and J 0 bases, with 13 bases left between them. CDR3 region: CASSQLLGPLNTEAFF. For the CDR3, the DNA is TGTGCCAGCAGCCAACTTCTGGGCCCCCTGAACACTGAAGCTTTCTTT.

V gene TRBV20-1 combines with J gene TRBJ2-2; TRBD2 aligns across 9 bases. The CDR3 extends over 16 amino acids. The germline gives CDR1 DFQATT, CDR2 SNEGSKA (reference sequence). Losses at the gene ends were 3 bases for V and 2 bases for J; bases not matched to a gene: 7. The CDR3: CSARASGAFNTGELFF. For the CDR3, the DNA is TGCAGTGCTAGGGCTAGCGGGGCGTTCAACACCGGGGAGCTGTTTTTT.

V gene TRBV29-1 combines with J gene TRBJ2-5; weak D call: TRBD1 (6 bases). There are 12 residues in the CDR3. V shed 5 bases and J shed 4 bases, with 11 bases lying between them. CDR1 is SQVTM, CDR2 ANQGSEA, per germline. This chain's CDR3 is CSVKTGRETQYF. The CDR3 DNA sequence: TGCAGCGTTAAGACAGGTCGAGAGACCCAGTACTTC. Full variable domain (remainder filled in from reference TRBV29-1 and TRBJ2-5): SAVISQKPSRDICQRGTSLTIQCQVDSQVTMMFWYRQQPGQSLTLIATANQGSEATYESGFVIDKFPISRPNLTFSTLTVSNMSPEDSSIYLCSVKTGRETQYFGPGTRLLVL.

On this clonotype: One junction end disagrees with the germline gene, perhaps due to a read error. The chain joins TRBV28 to TRBJ1-2, with D possibly matching TRBD1 (6 bases). Per germline, CDR1 MDHEN and CDR2 SYDVKM. The CDR3 sequence is 18 residues long. The CDR3 spells CAGSLFPPTRRGGYGYTF. The CDR3 region has the DNA TGTGCCGGCAGTTTATTCCCACCAACGAGAAGGGGGGGCTATGGCTACACCTTC.

The genes are TRBV5-6 and TRBJ2-1, with D perhaps given as TRBD1 or TRBD2 (5 bases each). The CDR3 is made up of 16 amino acids. Germline CDR1 is SGHDT and CDR2 is YYEEEE. The V end was cut by 0 bases, the J end by 0 bases, with 10 bases between. The CDR3 DNA sequence: TGTGCCAGCAGCTTGGGGGGACCAAGCTCCTACAATGAGCAGTTCTTC. It encodes CASSLGGPSSYNEQFF.

The chain uses TRBV29-1 and TRBJ1-1, with 8 positions matching TRBD1. V was pared by 2 bases and J by 4 bases, with 3 bases of the junction left unmatched. This CDR3 region has 13 residues. Germline CDR1 is SQVTM and CDR2 is ANQGSEA. The DNA for the CDR3 is TGCAGCGTTGAACGGGACAGGAGCACTGAAGCTTTCTTT. Amino acids: CSVERDRSTEAFF.

This clonotype has just a few counts. The chain joins TRBV7-9 to TRBJ2-5, with 10 bases identical to TRBD1. CDR3 length: 18 amino acids. V dropped 1 base and J dropped 4; count of bases not matched to a gene: 12. CDR1 and CDR2 from the germline V gene are SEHNR and FQNEAQ (reference sequence). CDR3 bases: TGTGCCAGCAGCTTAGGGGTTACTGTTGGGACAGGGGCAGAGACCCAGTACTTC. Translating gives CASSLGVTVGTGAETQYF.

The chain links TRBV6-2 or TRBV6-3 to TRBJ1-2, with TRBD1 as a possible D gene (5 bases). The germline V gene encodes CDR1 MNHEY and CDR2 SVGEGT. The CDR3 has 14 amino acids. Trimming took off 2 bases at V and 6 bases at J, with 13 bases between the two ends. The CDR3 here is CASSYVAGSDGYTF. CDR3 nucleotides: TGTGCCAGCAGTTACGTAGCAGGGAGTGATGGCTACACCTTC.

This clonotype occurred a few times. V and J are TRBV2 and TRBJ1-2; TRBD1 might be the D (6 bases). This CDR3 contains 13 residues. The germline CDR1 and CDR2 sequences are SNHLY and FYNNEI. Trimming stripped 6 bases from V and 9 bases from J, with 17 bases between. The CDR3 DNA is TGTGCCAGCAGAGTACAGGGTGCGGGGAGCTACACCTTC. Protein sequence: CASRVQGAGSYTF.

This clonotype showed up just a few times. This chain links TRBV20-1 with TRBJ2-7; TRBD2 matches at 8 bases. CDR1 DFQATT and CDR2 SNEGSKA come from the germline V gene (reference sequence). After removal of 2 bases from V and 2 bases from J, the junction contained 2 bases not matched to a gene. The CDR3 spans 13 residues. The CDR3 DNA reads as TGCAGTGCTAGATGGGGACTAGCCTACGAGCAGTACTTC. Translated, it gives CSARWGLAYEQYF.

This clonotype was counted at least ten times. One end of the junction fails to match germline, which may point to a read error. The V call is TRBV5-1, the J call TRBJ2-3; D remains ambiguous. CDR1 SGHRS and CDR2 YFSETQ come from the germline V gene. The CDR3 extends over 13 amino acids. The CDR3, as DNA: TGTGCCAGCAGTTTGGACCGCACAGATACGCAGTATTTT. Its translation is CASSLDRTDTQYF.

A few counts support this clonotype. V gene TRBV6-5 combines with J gene TRBJ2-1; 10 bases line up with TRBD2. The J segment lost 14 bases and the V segment lost 6 bases, leaving 13 bases of the junction unmatched. Germline V gene lookup returns CDR1 MNHEY and CDR2 SVGAGI. This CDR3 is built from 14 residues. CDR3 in DNA: TGTGCCAGCAGCGCAAGTGTTCTAGCGGGAGCCAAGTTCTTC. Translation gives CASSASVLAGAKFF.

The genes are TRBV5-1 and TRBJ2-1, with TRBD2 matching 12 bases. CDR3 length: 16 residues. The germline gives CDR1 SGHRS, CDR2 YFSETQ. The V gene end was trimmed by 6 bases and the J gene end by 8 bases; junction bases not matched to a gene: 12. CDR3 sequence: CASKGLAGSPGDEQFF. As DNA, the CDR3 is TGCGCCAGCAAAGGACTAGCGGGATCGCCGGGTGATGAGCAGTTCTTC.

Here the CDR3 reads CASSGERGAAYEQYF. The CDR3 DNA reads as TGTGCCAGCAGTGGGGAGCGGGGGGCGGCTTACGAGCAGTACTTC. The V call is TRBV2, the J call TRBJ2-7; 9 bases are a match to TRBD2. V gave up 4 bases and J gave up 4 bases; unmatched junction bases: 8. This CDR3 has 15 residues. Germline CDR1 is SNHLY and CDR2 is FYNNEI.

This clonotype was recorded at least ten times. CDR3 sequence (DNA): TGTGCCAGCAGCTTAGGTGATGGCTACACCTTC. It specifies CASSLGDGYTF. The V and J genes are TRBV7-9 and TRBJ1-2; D gene unclear. The CDR3 runs 11 residues. Deletions cut 1 base from V and 6 bases from J, with 3 bases between. Looked up from germline, CDR1 is SEHNR and CDR2 is FQNEAQ (reference sequence).

This clonotype was counted only a few times. CDR3 sequence reads: CASSSGANTEAFF. CDR3 DNA sequence: TGTGCCAGCAGCTCGGGGGCGAACACTGAAGCTTTCTTT. The chain uses TRBV7-3 and TRBJ1-1, with TRBD1 as a possible D gene (6 bases). CDR1 SGHTA and CDR2 FQGTGA come from the germline V gene. This CDR3 is built from 13 residues. With 4 bases removed from V and 1 base from J, the gap between germline ends came to 7 bases.

In regard to this clonotype: An end of the junction differs from the germline gene, which may be a read error. The CDR3 sequence is CVSSQDRGSTDTQYF. CDR3 DNA sequence: TGTGTCAGCAGCCAAGACAGGGGCAGCACAGATACGCAGTATTTT. The chain combines TRBV7-2 with TRBJ2-3; 8 bases are shared with TRBD1. This CDR3 contains 15 residues. Germline V gene lookup returns CDR1 SGHTA and CDR2 FQGNSA. Combining the CDR3 with reference TRBV7-2 and TRBJ2-3 gives the whole variable domain GAGVSQSPSNKVTEKGKDVELRCDPISGHTALYWYRQSLGQGLEFLIYFQGNSAPDKSGLPSDRFSAERTGGSVSTLTIQRTQQEDSAVYLCVSSQDRGSTDTQYFGPGTRLTVL.

This clonotype turned up a few times. The CDR3 sequence: CASSLLAHTEAFF. The DNA of the CDR3 is TGTGCCAGCAGTTTACTGGCTCACACTGAAGCTTTCTTT. The chain links TRBV28 to TRBJ1-1; D remains ambiguous. Germline V gene lookup returns CDR1 MDHEN and CDR2 SYDVKM. V was cut by 2 bases and J by 3 bases, with 7 bases left in between. The CDR3 covers 13 residues.

This clonotype was found once. Mismatch with germline at one junction end may stem from a read error. The genes are TRBV29-1 and TRBJ1-2, with 7 bases fitting TRBD1. Per the germline V gene, CDR1 is SQVTM and CDR2 is ANQGSEA. The CDR3 is 13 residues long. CDR3 loop: CSSHRVGGYGYAF. DNA of the CDR3: TGCAGTTCCCACAGGGTAGGGGGCTATGGCTACGCCTTC.

This chain joins TRBV20-1 and TRBJ2-5; the D gene is possibly TRBD2 (5 bases). Germline CDR1 DFQATT, CDR2 SNEGSKA (reference sequence). This CDR3 has 14 amino acids. V was pared by 4 bases and J by 1 base, with 13 bases between. For the CDR3, the DNA is TGCAGTGCTACGCTGATCCGGGGCCAAGAGACCCAGTACTTC. Protein: CSATLIRGQETQYF.